This T cell receptor (beta chain) was found in a study of Graves' ophthalmopathy and Graves' hyperthyroidism. This clonotype came up many times. CDR3 regions of TCR beta were amplified from RNA transcripts. The authors performed first-round RT-PCR with HTBI primers and then a second-round multiplex PCR. Using its own MiXCR run on the multiplex PCR reads, TCRdb lists one record per CDR3 protein. Of 150,000 or so distinct CDR3 sequences listed, 39% were seen once; the top ten hold 8% to 10%. CDR3 length: 16 amino acids. Trimming took 0 bases from V and 5 from J, leaving 13 bases between them. CDR1 KGHSH and CDR2 LQKENI come from the germline V gene.

The sequence was collected from a man aged 25-40 years with Graves' ophthalmopathy. Sequenced: peripheral blood. The rearrangement links TRBV18 to TRBJ2-2, with D possibly TRBD2 on 7 matching bases. DNA of the CDR3: TGTGCCAGCTCACCACCAGGACTAGGGGGAACCGGGGAGCTGTTTTTT. This sequence encodes CASSPPGLGGTGELFF.